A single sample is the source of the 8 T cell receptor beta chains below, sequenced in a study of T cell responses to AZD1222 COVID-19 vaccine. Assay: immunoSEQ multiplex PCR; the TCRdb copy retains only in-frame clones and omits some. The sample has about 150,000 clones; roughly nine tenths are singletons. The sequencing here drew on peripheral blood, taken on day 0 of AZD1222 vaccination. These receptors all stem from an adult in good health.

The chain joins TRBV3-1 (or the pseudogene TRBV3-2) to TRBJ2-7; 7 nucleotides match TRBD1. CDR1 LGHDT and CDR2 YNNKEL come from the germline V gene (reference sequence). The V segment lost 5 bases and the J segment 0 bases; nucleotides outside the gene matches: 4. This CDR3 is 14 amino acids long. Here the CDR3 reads CASSIGQVSYEQYF. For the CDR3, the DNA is TGTGCCAGCAGCATTGGACAGGTCTCCTACGAGCAGTACTTC.

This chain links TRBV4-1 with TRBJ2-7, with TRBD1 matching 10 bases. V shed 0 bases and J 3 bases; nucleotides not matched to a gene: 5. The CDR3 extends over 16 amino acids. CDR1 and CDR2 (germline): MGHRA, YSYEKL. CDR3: CASSQERTGGIYEQYF. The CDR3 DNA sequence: TGCGCCAGCAGCCAAGAGCGGACAGGGGGTATCTACGAGCAGTACTTC.

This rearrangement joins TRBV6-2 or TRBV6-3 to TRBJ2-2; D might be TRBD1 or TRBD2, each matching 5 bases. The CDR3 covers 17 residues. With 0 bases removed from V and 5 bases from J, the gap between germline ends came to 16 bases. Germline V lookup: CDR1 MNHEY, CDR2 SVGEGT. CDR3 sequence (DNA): TGTGCCAGCAGTTACTCGCCGGGGCGTGCGCAAACCGGGGAGCTGTTTTTT. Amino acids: CASSYSPGRAQTGELFF.

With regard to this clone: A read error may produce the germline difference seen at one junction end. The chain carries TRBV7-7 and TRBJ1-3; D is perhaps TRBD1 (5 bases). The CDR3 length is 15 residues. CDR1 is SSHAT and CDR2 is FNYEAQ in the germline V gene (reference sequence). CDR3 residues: CASSLDSASGNTIYF. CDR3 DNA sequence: TGTGCTAGCAGCTTAGACAGCGCCTCTGGAAACACCATATATTTT.

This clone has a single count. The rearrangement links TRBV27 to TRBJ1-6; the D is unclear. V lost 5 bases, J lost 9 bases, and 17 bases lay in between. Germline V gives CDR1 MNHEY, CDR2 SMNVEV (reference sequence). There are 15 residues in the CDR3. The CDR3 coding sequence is TGTGCCAGCAGTGCCCCCCCGGCCTGGGGTTCACCCCTCCACTTT. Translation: CASSAPPAWGSPLHF.

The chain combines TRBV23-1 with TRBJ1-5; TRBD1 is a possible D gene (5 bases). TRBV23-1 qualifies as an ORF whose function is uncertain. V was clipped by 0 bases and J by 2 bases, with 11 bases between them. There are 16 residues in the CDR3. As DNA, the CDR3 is TGCGCCAGCAGTCAATCAGGGGATATTGGCAATCAGCCCCAGCATTTT. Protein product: CASSQSGDIGNQPQHF.

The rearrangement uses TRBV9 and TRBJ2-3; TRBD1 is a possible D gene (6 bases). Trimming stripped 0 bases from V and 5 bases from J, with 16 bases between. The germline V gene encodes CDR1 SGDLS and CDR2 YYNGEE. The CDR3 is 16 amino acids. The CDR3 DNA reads TGTGCCAGCAGCGTAGCCGGCACAGGGCCCGGAGATACGCAGTATTTT. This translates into CASSVAGTGPGDTQYF.

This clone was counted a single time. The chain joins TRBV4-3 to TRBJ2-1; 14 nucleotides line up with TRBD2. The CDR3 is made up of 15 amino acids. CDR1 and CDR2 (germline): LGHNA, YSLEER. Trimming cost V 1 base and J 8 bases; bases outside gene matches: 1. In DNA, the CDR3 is TGCGCCAGCAGCCAAGGACTAGCGGGGGGGCATGAGCAGTTCTTC. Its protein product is CASSQGLAGGHEQFF.